This T cell receptor beta chain is from a study of blood T cell repertoires in COVID-19. Overall study context: The samples span acute and convalescent COVID-19 from the United States, Italy and Spain. The cDNA or gDNA used as material had been derived from T cells, B-cell-depleted T cells, or PBMCs.

A single count supports this clone. Study processing details: Reference gene primer amplification yielded estimated nucleated cell counts. Libraries were prepared by immunoSEQ multiplex PCR; TCRdb keeps only in-frame clonotypes and omits some of them. That table furnishes V, J and clone size, whereas the DNA furnished D and trimming. The sample lists 150,000 to 200,000 clones, roughly 80% occurring once. Germline V gives CDR1 MDHEN, CDR2 SYDVKM. Trimming took 0 bases from V and 4 from J, leaving 16 bases between them. CDR3 length equals 17 residues. The J gene is TRBJ1-5, the V gene TRBV28; D not resolved. Sequencing used peripheral blood. This clonotype originated in a man aged 55 to 69 with active or convalescent COVID-19. CDR3 sequence: CASSLWSVRHPNQPQHF. In nucleotides, the CDR3 is TGTGCCAGCAGTTTATGGTCAGTCAGACACCCTAATCAGCCCCAGCATTTT. Based on the CDR3 plus reference TRBV28 and TRBJ1-5, the full variable domain is DVKVTQSSRYLVKRTGEKVFLECVQDMDHENMFWYRQDPGLGLRLIYFSYDVKMKEKGDIPEGYSVSREKKERFSLILESASTNQTSMYLCASSLWSVRHPNQPQHFGDGTRLSIL.